One T cell receptor beta chain is described in this entry. What it binds is unknown. The sample comes from a study of vaccination effects on CD4 cells after COVID-19. Points from the study as a whole: Infection- and vaccine-induced clones contracted markedly late after vaccination.

Data came from immunoSEQ multiplex PCR; TCRdb stores just in-frame clones and leaves some out. The sample lists fewer than 90,000 clones, around four fifths occurring once. ViraFEST used viral peptide pools to expand antigen-specific CD4+ T cells before sequencing. Subsequent to a culture period of more than 9 days, CD4+ T cells were isolated. Either the BNT162b2 or mRNA-1273 vaccine was given to participants in two doses. None of these healthy vaccinees had been infected with SARS-CoV-2 before vaccination. They grew approximately 2.1 million PBMC in each well, adding about 9.5 IU/ml IL-2 and 10 ug/ml peptides. Half the medium was swapped for IL-2 medium on days 3 and 7. CDR1 SNHLY and CDR2 FYNNEI come from the germline V gene. The CDR3 is made up of 12 amino acids. Trimming left V 7 bases short and J 7 bases short, with 11 bases between.

The source of this sequence is a human donor who received a COVID-19 vaccine. This material consisted of CD4+ T cells from PBMCs cultured with HCoV-OC43 spike peptides, taken after COVID-19 vaccination. Subset reported: HCoV-OC43 spike overlapping peptide pool stimulation. The chain couples TRBV2 to TRBJ2-1; D is possibly TRBD1 (6 bases). The CDR3 reads CASIFRGNEQFF. CDR3 coding DNA: TGTGCCAGCATCTTCAGGGGAAATGAGCAGTTCTTC.